This is a list of T cell receptor beta chains from one sample in a study of cytomegalovirus exposure and HLA in healthy donors. Repertoires were generated with immunoSEQ multiplex PCR, while TCRdb's copy carries only in-frame clones and drops some. Its table lists 180,000 or so clones. Sequencing used PBMCs. The receptors were sampled from a woman between 18 and 30 years old in good health and CMV-seropositive. The CDR3 runs from the conserved cysteine through the conserved F or W. The D gene is left open where the match is weak.

J,V,D,CDR3,DNA
TRBJ1-1,TRBV10-3,-,CAISVGANTEAFF,TGTGCCATCAGTGTGGGGGCCAACACTGAAGCTTTCTTT
TRBJ1-3,TRBV15,-,CATSRDNGRGNTIYF,TGTGCCACCAGCAGAGATAACGGGAGGGGAAACACCATATATTTT
TRBJ2-1,TRBV25-1,TRBD2,CASSVGLAGPGGGNEQFF,TGTGCCAGCAGTGTAGGACTAGCGGGACCTGGGGGGGGCAATGAGCAGTTCTTC
TRBJ1-1,TRBV18,TRBD1,CASSPGQVNTEAFF,TGTGCCAGCTCACCCGGACAGGTAAACACTGAAGCTTTCTTT
TRBJ2-3,TRBV7-8,TRBD2,CASSSPGLAGSPYTDTQYF,TGTGCCAGCAGCTCCCCTGGACTAGCGGGGAGCCCATACACAGATACGCAGTATTTT
TRBJ2-3,TRBV6-1,TRBD1,CASSEPGQGKDTQYF,TGTGCCAGCAGTGAACCCGGACAGGGGAAAGATACGCAGTATTTT
TRBJ2-1,TRBV4-1,TRBD2,CASSQDLGTSGMGEQFF,TGCGCCAGCAGCCAAGACTTGGGGACTAGCGGGATGGGTGAGCAGTTCTTC
TRBJ1-5,TRBV6-5,-,CASSYSRYSNQPQHF,TGTGCCAGCAGTTACTCGAGATATAGCAATCAGCCCCAGCATTTT
TRBJ1-2,TRBV4-1,TRBD1,CASSQADRDNYGYTF,TGCGCCAGCAGCCAGGCTGACAGGGATAACTATGGCTACACCTTC
TRBJ1-3,TRBV7-8,-,CASSRLASGNTIYF,TGTGCCAGCAGCCGATTAGCCTCTGGAAACACCATATATTTT
TRBJ2-7,TRBV4-2,-,CASSQDPRGGAYEQYF,TGTGCCAGCAGCCAAGATCCTAGGGGTGGGGCCTACGAGCAGTACTTC
TRBJ1-1,TRBV12-5,-,CASVGTTRDTEASF,TGTGCTAGCGTTGGGACAACCCGGGACACTGAAGCTTCCTTT
TRBJ2-1,TRBV15,-,CATSFPGNEQFF,TGTGCCACCAGCTTCCCAGGGAATGAGCAGTTCTTC
TRBJ1-1,TRBV5-1,-,CASSLPSGGTEAFF,TGCGCCAGCAGCCTGCCATCCGGGGGCACTGAAGCTTTCTTT
TRBJ1-1,TRBV20-1,-,CSAPQEAEAFF,TGCAGCGCTCCCCAGGAGGCTGAAGCTTTCTTT
TRBJ2-1,TRBV6-6,TRBD2,CASTASGKGIYNEQFF,TGTGCCAGCACCGCTAGCGGGAAGGGGATCTACAATGAGCAGTTCTTC
TRBJ1-1,TRBV7-9,-,CASSLANGGDTEAFF,TGTGCCAGCAGCTTAGCGAATGGGGGGGACACTGAAGCTTTCTTT
TRBJ2-2,TRBV6-1,-,CASSDRDTGELFF,TGTGCCAGCAGTGACAGGGACACCGGGGAGCTGTTTTTT